This TCR beta chain was sequenced for a study of response to subunit inactivated influenza vaccine. Findings and caveats of the study: The authors suggested that every seasonal influenza vaccination recruits few new T cells.

Note on this clonotype: Its antigen is not known.

One entry per CDR3 protein results from TCRdb running MiXCR on the RT-PCR reads. The table records just over 300,000 distinct CDR3 sequences, 22% of them present only once. V dropped 1 base and J dropped 8 bases, with 8 bases sitting between them. The CDR3 length is 12 residues. Germline assignment: CDR1 SGHTA and CDR2 FQGNSA. The receptor was isolated from a man aged 45-69 years who received an inactivated influenza vaccine. The V and J genes are TRBV7-2 and TRBJ1-2; unclear D gene. The specimen comprised PBMCs from blood, sampled about 20 months after vaccination. CDR3 in DNA: TGTACCAGCAGCTTAGAAGTTGGAGGCTACACCTTC. It codes for CTSSLEVGGYTF.